These 15 T cell receptor beta chains share one sample of origin, sequenced in a study of T cell responses to AZD1222 COVID-19 vaccine. Repertoires were generated with immunoSEQ multiplex PCR, while TCRdb's copy carries only in-frame clones and drops some. The sample has some 120,000 clones, roughly nine tenths seen once. The sample was peripheral blood, taken on day 0 of AZD1222 vaccination. The source of these receptors is an adult in good health.

The rearrangement links TRBV9 to TRBJ2-7; 8 nucleotides line up with TRBD2. From germline, CDR1 is SGDLS and CDR2 YYNGEE. Germline trimming cut 0 bases from V and 0 bases from J; bases unmatched to any gene: 8. This CDR3 has 17 amino acids. CDR3 DNA: TGTGCCAGCAGCGTAGGAACGGGGGGGATCTTCTCCTACGAGCAGTACTTC. Translated: CASSVGTGGIFSYEQYF.

The chain has TRBV27 and TRBJ1-4; 7 bases agree with TRBD1. Per germline, CDR1 MNHEY and CDR2 SMNVEV (reference sequence). V shed 3 bases and J 2 bases; nucleotides not matched to a gene: 9. The CDR3 totals 17 residues. CDR3 sequence (DNA): TGTGCCAGCAGTTTGGCCAGGGGGGTGGATACTAATGAAAAACTGTTTTTT. It translates to CASSLARGVDTNEKLFF. Drawing the rest from reference TRBV27 and TRBJ1-4, the complete variable domain is EAQVTQNPRYLITVTGKKLTVTCSQNMNHEYMSWYRQDPGLGLRQIYYSMNVEVTDKGDVPEGYKVSRKEKRNFPLILESPSPNQTSLYFCASSLARGVDTNEKLFFGSGTQLSVL.

J is TRBJ1-1 and V is TRBV2; D gene ambiguous. Trimming removed 5 bases from V and 7 bases from J, with 8 bases in between. CDR3 length: 11 amino acids. CDR1 is SNHLY, CDR2 FYNNEI, per germline. DNA for the CDR3: TGTGCCAGCAGTCAGTTGGATGAAGCTTTCTTT. Its translation: CASSQLDEAFF.

This chain joins TRBV9 and TRBJ2-1; perhaps TRBD2 as D (5 bases). V was cut by 2 bases and J by 7 bases, with 16 bases left in between. The CDR3 is 15 residues long. The germline V gene encodes CDR1 SGDLS and CDR2 YYNGEE. CDR3 region: CASSVGRGIGNEQFF. CDR3 DNA sequence: TGTGCCAGCAGCGTGGGGAGAGGGATAGGTAATGAGCAGTTCTTC.

This sequence joins TRBV2 and TRBJ1-2; a possible D gene is TRBD1 (6 bases). This CDR3 is built from 13 residues. The V gene's germline CDR1 is SNHLY and CDR2 FYNNEI. V lost 10 bases to trimming and J lost 2 bases, with 14 bases between them. In DNA, the CDR3 is TGTGCCAACGCGGCAGGGGAGAACTATGGCTACACCTTC. Its protein is CANAAGENYGYTF.

This chain uses TRBV5-5 with TRBJ2-3; either TRBD1 or TRBD2 may supply D (5 bases each). V gave up 1 base and J gave up 0 bases, with 6 bases separating them. The germline V gene has CDR1 SGHKS and CDR2 YYEKEE (reference sequence). The CDR3 consists of 14 residues. The CDR3 here is CASSLWDSTDTQYF. CDR3 in DNA: TGTGCCAGCAGCTTGTGGGACAGCACAGATACGCAGTATTTT.

Written as DNA, the CDR3 is TGTGCCAGCAGCCTACAGGGACAAACTGAAGCTTTCTTT. As protein: CASSLQGQTEAFF. V gene TRBV7-2 combines with J gene TRBJ1-1; a weak D match, TRBD1 (6 bases). Trimming stripped 5 bases from V and 5 bases from J, with 12 bases between. Germline CDR1 SGHTA, CDR2 FQGNSA. The CDR3 has 13 residues.

The chain links TRBV6-1 to TRBJ1-4; D uncertain. The CDR3 is 15 amino acids. Germline V CDR1 and CDR2: MNHNS, SASEGT. The ends were cut back, 1 base at V and 10 bases at J, with 16 bases in the middle. CDR3 in DNA: TGTGCCAGCAGTGAAGAAGAAGGTGCTTCTGGAAAACTGTTTTTT. This gives the protein CASSEEEGASGKLFF.

This clone has only one observation. The V gene is TRBV2, the J gene TRBJ2-1; the D call may be TRBD1 or TRBD2 (6 bases each). The CDR3 is 17 residues long. Germline loops: CDR1 SNHLY, CDR2 FYNNEI. V lost 4 bases and J lost 0, with 16 bases in between. CDR3 loop: CASSGMIAGHSYNEQFF. CDR3 DNA sequence: TGTGCCAGCAGTGGGATGATTGCGGGACACTCCTACAATGAGCAGTTCTTC.

The chain is built from TRBV9 and TRBJ2-5, with 9 nucleotides matching TRBD2. The CDR3 extends over 15 amino acids. With 4 bases clipped from V and 5 bases from J, the junction kept 9 bases outside the gene matches. CDR1 SGDLS and CDR2 YYNGEE come from the germline V gene. CDR3 residues: CASSKGAGGGETQYF. CDR3 DNA sequence: TGTGCCAGCAGCAAAGGAGCGGGGGGAGGTGAGACCCAGTACTTC.

This clone is a singleton in its sample. This rearrangement joins TRBV15 to TRBJ2-5; D call uncertain. CDR3 length equals 15 residues. Germline lookup yields CDR1 LNHNV and CDR2 YYDKDF (reference sequence). Trimming removed 0 bases at V and 2 bases at J, with 10 bases between. Here the CDR3 DNA reads TGTGCCACCAGCAGAGATCCGGCAGCACAAGAGACCCAGTACTTC. It specifies CATSRDPAAQETQYF.

This chain uses TRBV6-5 with TRBJ1-3, with D maybe TRBD1 (5 bases). Germline V CDR1 and CDR2: MNHEY, SVGAGI. V dropped 6 bases and J dropped 2 bases, with 11 bases sitting between them. The CDR3 loop spans 14 amino acids. The CDR3 loop is CASRKQVPGNTIYF. CDR3 sequence (DNA): TGTGCCAGCAGGAAACAGGTCCCTGGAAACACCATATATTTT.

The chain recombines TRBV2 with TRBJ1-2; D ambiguous. Per the germline V gene, CDR1 is SNHLY and CDR2 is FYNNEI. The ends were cut back, 4 bases at V and 4 bases at J, with 16 bases in the middle. The CDR3 runs to 15 residues. This chain's CDR3 is CASSVRSARGYGYTF. The CDR3 DNA is TGTGCCAGCAGTGTTCGTTCCGCGCGGGGCTATGGCTACACCTTC.

V is TRBV5-6 and J is TRBJ1-5; possibly TRBD1 for D (5 bases). This CDR3 region has 16 residues. V lost 0 bases to trimming and J lost 0 bases, with 10 bases between them. Germline CDR1 is SGHDT and CDR2 is YYEEEE. CDR3 DNA: TGTGCCAGCAGCTTGGGACAGATGTATAGCAATCAGCCCCAGCATTTT. Amino acids: CASSLGQMYSNQPQHF.

V gene TRBV7-8 combines with J gene TRBJ2-7; a possible D gene is TRBD1 (6 bases). The CDR3 contains 17 residues. The V gene lost 0 bases and the J gene lost 5 bases, with 20 bases spanning the gap. Germline V gene data show CDR1 as SGHVS and CDR2 as FQNEAQ. The CDR3 spells CASSLAHEGDDHNEQYF. The CDR3 DNA is TGTGCCAGCAGCTTAGCGCACGAGGGGGACGACCATAACGAGCAGTACTTC.